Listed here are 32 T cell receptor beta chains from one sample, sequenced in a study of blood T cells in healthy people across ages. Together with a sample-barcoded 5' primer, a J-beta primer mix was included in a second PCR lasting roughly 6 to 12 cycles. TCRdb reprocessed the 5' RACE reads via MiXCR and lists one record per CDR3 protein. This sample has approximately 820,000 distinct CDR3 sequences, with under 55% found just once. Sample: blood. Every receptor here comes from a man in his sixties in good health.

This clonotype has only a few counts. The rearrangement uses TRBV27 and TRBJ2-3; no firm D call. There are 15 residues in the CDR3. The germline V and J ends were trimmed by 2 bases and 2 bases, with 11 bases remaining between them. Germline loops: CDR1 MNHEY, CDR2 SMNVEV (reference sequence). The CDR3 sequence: CASSLLPQATDTQYF. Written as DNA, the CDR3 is TGTGCCAGCAGTTTACTTCCGCAGGCCACAGATACGCAGTATTTT.

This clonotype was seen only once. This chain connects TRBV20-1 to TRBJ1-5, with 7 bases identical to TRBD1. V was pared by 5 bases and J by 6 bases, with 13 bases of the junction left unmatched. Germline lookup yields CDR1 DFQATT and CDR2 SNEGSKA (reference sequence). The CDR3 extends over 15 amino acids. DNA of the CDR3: TGCAGTGCTCGTTCGCGGGCAGGGGGAAGTCAGCCCCAGCATTTT. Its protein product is CSARSRAGGSQPQHF.

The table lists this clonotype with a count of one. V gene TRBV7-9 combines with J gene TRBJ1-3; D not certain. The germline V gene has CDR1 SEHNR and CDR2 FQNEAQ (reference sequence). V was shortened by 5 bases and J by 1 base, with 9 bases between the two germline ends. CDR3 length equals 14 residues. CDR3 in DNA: TGTGCCAGCAGCCCGGAATGGTCTGGAAACACCATATATTTT. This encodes CASSPEWSGNTIYF.

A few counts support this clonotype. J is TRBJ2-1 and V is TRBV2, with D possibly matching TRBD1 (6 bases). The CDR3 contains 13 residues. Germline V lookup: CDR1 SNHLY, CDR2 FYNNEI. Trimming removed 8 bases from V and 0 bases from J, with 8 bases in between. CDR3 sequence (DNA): TGTGCCAGCGGACAGCTCTCCTACAATGAGCAGTTCTTC. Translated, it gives CASGQLSYNEQFF.

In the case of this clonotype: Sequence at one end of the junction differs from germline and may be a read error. The CDR3, as DNA: TGTGCCATCTCACAAGACAAGGGCAAAAACGAGCAGTACTTC. Translated, it gives CAISQDKGKNEQYF. The chain carries TRBV18 and TRBJ2-7; D remains unclear. The CDR3 contains 14 residues. Looked up from germline, CDR1 is KGHSH and CDR2 is LQKENI.

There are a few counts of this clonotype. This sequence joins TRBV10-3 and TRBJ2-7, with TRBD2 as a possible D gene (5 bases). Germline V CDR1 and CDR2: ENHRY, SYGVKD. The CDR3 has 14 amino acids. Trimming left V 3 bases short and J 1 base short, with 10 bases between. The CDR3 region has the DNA TGTGCCATCAGTGAAAACGGGATTTCCTACGAGCAGTACTTC. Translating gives CAISENGISYEQYF.

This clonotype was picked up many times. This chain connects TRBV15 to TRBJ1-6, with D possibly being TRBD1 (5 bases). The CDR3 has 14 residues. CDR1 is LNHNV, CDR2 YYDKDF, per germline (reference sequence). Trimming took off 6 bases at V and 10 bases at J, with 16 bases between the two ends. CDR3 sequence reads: CATRKGEIGSPLHF. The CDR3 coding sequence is TGTGCCACCAGAAAAGGGGAAATTGGATCACCCCTCCACTTT.

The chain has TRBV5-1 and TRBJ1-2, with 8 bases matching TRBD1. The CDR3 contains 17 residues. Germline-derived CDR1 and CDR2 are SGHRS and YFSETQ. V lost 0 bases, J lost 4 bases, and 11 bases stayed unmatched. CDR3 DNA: TGCGCCAGCAGCTTGGCTGGTCAGGGGGCTTTCGTCTATGGCTACACCTTC. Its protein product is CASSLAGQGAFVYGYTF.

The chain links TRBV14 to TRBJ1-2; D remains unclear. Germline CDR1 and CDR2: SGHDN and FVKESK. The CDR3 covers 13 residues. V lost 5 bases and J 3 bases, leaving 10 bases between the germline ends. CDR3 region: CASSVGPYYGYTF. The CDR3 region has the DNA TGTGCCAGCAGCGTCGGACCATACTATGGCTACACCTTC.

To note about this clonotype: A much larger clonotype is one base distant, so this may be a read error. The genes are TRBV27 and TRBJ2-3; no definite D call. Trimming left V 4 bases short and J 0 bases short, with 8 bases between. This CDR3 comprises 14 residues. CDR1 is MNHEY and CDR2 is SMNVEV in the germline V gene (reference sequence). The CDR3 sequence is CASSSARSTDTQYF. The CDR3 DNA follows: TGTGCCAGCAGTTCCGCGCGAAGCACAGATACGCAGTATTTT.

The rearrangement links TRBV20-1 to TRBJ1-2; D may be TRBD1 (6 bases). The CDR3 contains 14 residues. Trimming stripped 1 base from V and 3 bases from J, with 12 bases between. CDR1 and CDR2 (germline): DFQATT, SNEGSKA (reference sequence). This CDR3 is CSARVLTGDYGYTF. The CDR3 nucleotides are TGCAGTGCTAGAGTACTGACAGGAGACTATGGCTACACCTTC.

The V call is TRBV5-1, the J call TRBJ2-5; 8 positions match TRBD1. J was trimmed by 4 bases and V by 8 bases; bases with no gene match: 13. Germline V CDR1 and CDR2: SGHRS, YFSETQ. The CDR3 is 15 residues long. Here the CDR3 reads CASRQGALTIETQYF. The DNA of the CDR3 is TGCGCCAGTCGGCAGGGGGCCCTGACTATAGAGACCCAGTACTTC.

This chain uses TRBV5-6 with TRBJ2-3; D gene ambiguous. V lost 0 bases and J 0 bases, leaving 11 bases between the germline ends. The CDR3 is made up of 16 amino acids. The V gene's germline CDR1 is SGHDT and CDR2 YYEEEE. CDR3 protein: CASSLGPGRSTDTQYF. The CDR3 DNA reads TGTGCCAGCAGCTTGGGGCCGGGCCGGAGCACAGATACGCAGTATTTT.

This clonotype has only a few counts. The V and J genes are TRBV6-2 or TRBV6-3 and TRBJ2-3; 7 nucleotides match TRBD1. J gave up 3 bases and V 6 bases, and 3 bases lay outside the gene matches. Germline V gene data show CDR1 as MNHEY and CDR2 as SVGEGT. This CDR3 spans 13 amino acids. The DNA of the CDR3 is TGTGCCAGCAGGAAGGGGGCTACAGATACGCAGTATTTT. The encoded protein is CASRKGATDTQYF.

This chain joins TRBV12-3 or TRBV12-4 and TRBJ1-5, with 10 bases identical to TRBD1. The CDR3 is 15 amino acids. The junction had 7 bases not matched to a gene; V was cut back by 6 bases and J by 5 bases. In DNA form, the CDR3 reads TGTGCCAGCAGCAACCGGGACAGGGGTGATCAGCCCCAGCATTTT. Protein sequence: CASSNRDRGDQPQHF.

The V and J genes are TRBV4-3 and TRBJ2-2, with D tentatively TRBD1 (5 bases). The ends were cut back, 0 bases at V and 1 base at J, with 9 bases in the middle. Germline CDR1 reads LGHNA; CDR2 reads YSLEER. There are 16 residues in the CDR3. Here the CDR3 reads CASSQEATGNTGELFF. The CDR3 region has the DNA TGCGCCAGCAGCCAAGAGGCCACAGGGAACACCGGGGAGCTGTTTTTT.

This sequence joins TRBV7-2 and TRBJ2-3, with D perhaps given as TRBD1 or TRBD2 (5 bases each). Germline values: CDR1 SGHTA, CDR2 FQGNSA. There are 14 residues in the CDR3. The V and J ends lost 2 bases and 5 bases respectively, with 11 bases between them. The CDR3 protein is CASSLFGGGDTQYF. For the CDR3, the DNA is TGTGCCAGCAGCTTATTTGGGGGTGGAGATACGCAGTATTTT.

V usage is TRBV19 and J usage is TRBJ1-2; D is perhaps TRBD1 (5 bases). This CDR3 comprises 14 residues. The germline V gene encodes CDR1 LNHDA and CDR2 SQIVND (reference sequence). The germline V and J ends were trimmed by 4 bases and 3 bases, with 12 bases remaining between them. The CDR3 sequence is CASSTGDWDYGYTF. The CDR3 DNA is TGTGCCAGTAGTACGGGGGACTGGGACTATGGCTACACCTTC.

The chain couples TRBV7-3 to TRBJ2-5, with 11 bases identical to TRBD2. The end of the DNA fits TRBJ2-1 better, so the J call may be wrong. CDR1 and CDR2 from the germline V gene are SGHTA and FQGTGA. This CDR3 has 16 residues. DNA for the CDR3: TGTGCCAGCAGTCTTACTAGCGGGGGCAACCAAGAGACCCAGTTCTTC. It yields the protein CASSLTSGGNQETQFF.

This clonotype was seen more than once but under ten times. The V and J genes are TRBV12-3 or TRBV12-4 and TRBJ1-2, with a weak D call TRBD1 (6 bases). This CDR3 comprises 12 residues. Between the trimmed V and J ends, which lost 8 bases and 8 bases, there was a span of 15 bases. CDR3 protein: CASRAGTTGYTF. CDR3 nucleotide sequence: TGTGCCAGCCGAGCAGGGACAACCGGCTACACCTTC.

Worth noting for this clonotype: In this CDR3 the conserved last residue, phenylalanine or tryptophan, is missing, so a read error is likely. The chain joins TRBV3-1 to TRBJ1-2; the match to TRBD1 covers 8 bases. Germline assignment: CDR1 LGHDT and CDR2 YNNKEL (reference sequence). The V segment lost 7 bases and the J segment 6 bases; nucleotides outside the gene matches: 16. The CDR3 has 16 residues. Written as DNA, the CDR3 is TGTGCCAGCAAGGGACAGGCTAATGAATTTGCTGATGGCTACACCTAC. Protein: CASKGQANEFADGYTY.

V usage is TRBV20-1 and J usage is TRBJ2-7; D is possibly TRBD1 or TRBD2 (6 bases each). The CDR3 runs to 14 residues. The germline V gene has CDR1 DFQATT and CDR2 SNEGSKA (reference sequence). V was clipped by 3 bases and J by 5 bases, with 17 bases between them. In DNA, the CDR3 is TGCAGTGCTAGCCTGAAAAACGGGGGCCACGAGCAGTACTTC. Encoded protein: CSASLKNGGHEQYF.

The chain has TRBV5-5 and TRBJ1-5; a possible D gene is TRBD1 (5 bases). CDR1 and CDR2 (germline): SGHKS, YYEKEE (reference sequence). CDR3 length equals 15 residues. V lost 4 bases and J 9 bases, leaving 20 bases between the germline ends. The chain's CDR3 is CASSPGTVELWPQHF. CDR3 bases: TGTGCCAGCAGCCCGGGGACCGTGGAGTTGTGGCCCCAGCATTTT.

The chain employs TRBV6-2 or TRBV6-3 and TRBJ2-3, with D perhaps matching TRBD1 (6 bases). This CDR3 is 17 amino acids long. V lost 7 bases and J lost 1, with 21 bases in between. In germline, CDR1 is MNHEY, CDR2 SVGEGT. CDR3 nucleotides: TGTGCCAGCAACTATGATAGACCGGGACAAGGCACAGATACGCAGTATTTT. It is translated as CASNYDRPGQGTDTQYF.

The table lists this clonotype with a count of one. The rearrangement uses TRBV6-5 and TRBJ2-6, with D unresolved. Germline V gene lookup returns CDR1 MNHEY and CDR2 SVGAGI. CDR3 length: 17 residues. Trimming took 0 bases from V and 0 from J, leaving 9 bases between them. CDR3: CASSYSGFSSGANVLTF. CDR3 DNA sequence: TGTGCCAGCAGTTACTCGGGCTTCTCCTCTGGGGCCAACGTCCTGACTTTC.

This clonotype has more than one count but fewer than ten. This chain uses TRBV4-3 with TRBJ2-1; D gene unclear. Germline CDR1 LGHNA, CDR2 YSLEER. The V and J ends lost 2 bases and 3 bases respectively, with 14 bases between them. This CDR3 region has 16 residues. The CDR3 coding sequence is TGCGCCAGCAGCCAAAATGCCGGCGGAAGCTACAATGAGCAGTTCTTC. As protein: CASSQNAGGSYNEQFF.

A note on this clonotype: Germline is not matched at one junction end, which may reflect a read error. This CDR3 reads CSGEDRAWEAQYF. For the CDR3, the DNA is TGCAGCGGTGAAGACAGGGCCTGGGAGGCCCAGTACTTC. J is TRBJ2-5 and V is TRBV29-1, with a weak D call TRBD1 (7 bases). The germline CDR1 and CDR2 sequences are SQVTM and ANQGSEA. CDR3 length equals 13 residues.

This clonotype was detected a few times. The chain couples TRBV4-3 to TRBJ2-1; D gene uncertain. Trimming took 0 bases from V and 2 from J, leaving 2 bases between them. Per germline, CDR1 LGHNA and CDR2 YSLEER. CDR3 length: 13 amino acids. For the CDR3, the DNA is TGCGCCAGCAGCCAAGAAACCTACAATGAGCAGTTCTTC. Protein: CASSQETYNEQFF.

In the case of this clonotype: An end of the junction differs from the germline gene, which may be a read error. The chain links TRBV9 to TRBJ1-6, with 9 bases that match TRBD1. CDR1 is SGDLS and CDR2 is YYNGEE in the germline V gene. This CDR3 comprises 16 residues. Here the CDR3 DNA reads TGTGCCAACAGCGTAGATGGACAGGGGCCTAATTCACCCCTCCACTTT. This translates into CANSVDGQGPNSPLHF.

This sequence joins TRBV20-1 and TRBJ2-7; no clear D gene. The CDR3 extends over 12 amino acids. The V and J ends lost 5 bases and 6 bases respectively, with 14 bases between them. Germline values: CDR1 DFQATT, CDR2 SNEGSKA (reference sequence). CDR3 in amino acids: CSALSGNPEQYF. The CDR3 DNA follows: TGCAGTGCTCTCTCAGGAAACCCCGAGCAGTACTTC.

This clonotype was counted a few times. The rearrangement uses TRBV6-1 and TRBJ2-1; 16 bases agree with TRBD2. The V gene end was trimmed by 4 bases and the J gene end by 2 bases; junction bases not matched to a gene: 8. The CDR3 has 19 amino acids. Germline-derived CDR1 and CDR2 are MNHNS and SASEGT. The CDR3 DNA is TGTGCCAGCAGTGTAGAGGGGACTAGCGGGGGGGGTCCCTACAATGAGCAGTTCTTC. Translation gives CASSVEGTSGGGPYNEQFF.

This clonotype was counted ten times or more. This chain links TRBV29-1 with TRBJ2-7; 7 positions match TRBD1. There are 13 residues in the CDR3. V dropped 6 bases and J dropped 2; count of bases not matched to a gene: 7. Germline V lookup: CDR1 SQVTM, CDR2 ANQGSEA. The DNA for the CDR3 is TGCAGCGTAGGGGACAGAGAAACCTACGAGCAGTACTTC. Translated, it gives CSVGDRETYEQYF.